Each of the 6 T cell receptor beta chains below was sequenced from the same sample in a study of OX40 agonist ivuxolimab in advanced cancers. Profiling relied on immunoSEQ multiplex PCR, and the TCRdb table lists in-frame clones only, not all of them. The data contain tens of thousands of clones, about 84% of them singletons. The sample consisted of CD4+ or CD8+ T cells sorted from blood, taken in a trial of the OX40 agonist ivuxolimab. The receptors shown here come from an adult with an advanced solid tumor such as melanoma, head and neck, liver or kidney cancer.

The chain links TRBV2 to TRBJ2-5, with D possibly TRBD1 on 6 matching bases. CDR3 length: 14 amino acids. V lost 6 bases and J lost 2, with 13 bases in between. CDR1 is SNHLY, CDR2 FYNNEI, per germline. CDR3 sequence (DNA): TGTGCCAGCAGATCTAGAGGGGGTCAAGAGACCCAGTACTTC. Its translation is CASRSRGGQETQYF.

The chain's CDR3 is CASSLGVGGFTDTQYF. As DNA, the CDR3 is TGTGCCAGCAGCTTAGGAGTGGGGGGGTTCACAGATACGCAGTATTTT. The V call is TRBV7-2, the J call TRBJ2-3; TRBD2 aligns across 7 bases. Unmatched junction bases numbered 6, after V lost 1 base and J lost 2 bases. CDR3 length: 16 amino acids. The germline CDR1 and CDR2 sequences are SGHTA and FQGNSA.

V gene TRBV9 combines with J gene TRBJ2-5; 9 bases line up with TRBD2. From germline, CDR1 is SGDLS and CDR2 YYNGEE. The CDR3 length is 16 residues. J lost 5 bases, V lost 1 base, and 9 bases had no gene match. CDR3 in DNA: TGTGCCAGCAGCGTAAGCTTAGCGGGAGCGCTGGAGACCCAGTACTTC. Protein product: CASSVSLAGALETQYF.

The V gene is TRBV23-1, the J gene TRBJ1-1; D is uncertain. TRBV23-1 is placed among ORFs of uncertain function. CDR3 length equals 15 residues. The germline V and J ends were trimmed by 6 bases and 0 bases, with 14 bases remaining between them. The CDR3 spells CASSPRQLLNTEAFF. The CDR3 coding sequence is TGCGCCAGCAGCCCCCGGCAACTTTTGAACACTGAAGCTTTCTTT.

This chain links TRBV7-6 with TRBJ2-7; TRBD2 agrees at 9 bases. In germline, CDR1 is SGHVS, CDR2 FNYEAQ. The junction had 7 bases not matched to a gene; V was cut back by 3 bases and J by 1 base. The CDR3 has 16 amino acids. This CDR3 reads CASSLDSTSGSYEQYF. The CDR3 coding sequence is TGTGCCAGCAGCTTGGACTCGACTAGCGGATCCTACGAGCAGTACTTC.

CDR3 sequence reads: CASKQGTNYGYTF. DNA for the CDR3: TGTGCCAGCAAACAGGGGACTAACTATGGCTACACCTTC. This chain joins TRBV6-6 and TRBJ1-2; 7 bases fit TRBD1. The junction had 2 bases not matched to a gene; V was cut back by 7 bases and J by 0 bases. In germline, CDR1 is MNHNY, CDR2 SVGAGI (reference sequence). The CDR3 has 13 residues.